This T cell receptor (beta chain) appears in the sequencing data of a study of human T cells and chemical hapten exposure. For the study at large: In the sensitization step, 2% DPC was placed on approximately 2 cm by approximately 2 cm of upper inner arm skin. Small differences in pooled library volume mainly drove the variation in TCR yields per sample.

Documented time point: patch test 3, about 24 weeks after DPC sensitization. Indicated treatment: therapeutic diphenylcyclopropenone sensitization with weekly scalp DPC. Study-level results: Expanded TCRs made up significantly more big CDR3 similarity clusters than controls did.

This CDR3 spans 14 amino acids. V was pared by 6 bases and J by 4 bases, with 18 bases between. CDR1 is DFQATT, CDR2 SNEGSKA, per germline (reference sequence). Separate cDNA molecules received unique molecular identifiers, which the library attached to them. TCRdb ran MiXCR on the RACE reads and lists one entry per CDR3 protein. The profile shows tens of thousands of distinct CDR3 sequences, more than 9.5% of them singletons. Turning to this clonotype: Its antigen is unknown.

The clonotype originates from a woman aged 45 to 65 with alopecia areata. Some clones in this sample may be carry-over from other donors' samples. The V and J genes are TRBV20-1 and TRBJ2-5; D gene ambiguous. Source: whole blood, taken in connection with sensitization to the hapten diphenylcyclopropenone (DPC). The CDR3 DNA reads as TGCAGTGCACCGGGTTCCACCTCCCCAGAGACCCAGTACTTC. Encoded protein: CSAPGSTSPETQYF.